This T cell receptor beta chain was retrieved from a study of shared clonotypes between healthy human individuals. Study as a whole: Plates per donor: three CD4 naive, three CD4 memory, two CD8 naive, one CD8 memory. Findings and limits, study-wide: Memory subsets generally showed smaller estimated richness than naive subsets did.

Donors were Caucasian adults residing in Nashville, Tennessee, USA. Data came from immunoSEQ multiplex PCR; TCRdb stores just in-frame clones and leaves some out. The data show some 630,000 clones, roughly 78% seen once. Concerning this clone: The antigen is unknown.

The TCR originated in a woman in her 30s in good health. The material sequenced was memory CD4+ T cells sorted from blood. The subset is: CD45RA-negative fraction.

As DNA, the CDR3 is TGTGCCAGTAGTCTGGCCTGGGACCCCAAGGCCTATGGCTACACCTTC. Translated: CASSLAWDPKAYGYTF. This chain connects TRBV19 to TRBJ1-2; perhaps TRBD1 as D (5 bases). CDR3 length: 16 amino acids. With 5 bases removed from V and 4 bases from J, the gap between germline ends came to 20 bases. Germline V gene sequence: CDR1 LNHDA, CDR2 SQIVND (reference sequence).